A selection of T cell receptor beta chains follows, all from one sample in a study of T cell responses to AZD1222 COVID-19 vaccine. Some clones are missing from TCRdb's copy, which holds only in-frame ones; the method was immunoSEQ multiplex PCR. The table shows around 130,000 clones, with about 90% occurring only once. The sequencing here drew on peripheral blood, taken on day 0 of AZD1222 vaccination. The source is an adult in good health. Each CDR3 is given with its conserved first and last residue. D genes are given only for firm matches. Part of the rows lack a size; the others show once, few, many or a class for expanded clones.

V gene	clone size	J gene	D gene	CDR3 DNA	CDR3 protein
TRBV5-6	NA	TRBJ2-3	TRBD1	TGTGCCAGCAGCACTCCGGGACAGGGGCACACAGATACGCAGTATTTT	CASSTPGQGHTDTQYF
TRBV29-1	NA	TRBJ2-3	NA	TGCAGCGTAGAGGTTGATACGCAGTATTTT	CSVEVDTQYF
TRBV5-1	NA	TRBJ1-6	NA	TGCGCCAGCGGATCCCGGACCGGTTCACCCCTCCACTTT	CASGSRTGSPLHF
TRBV4-1	NA	TRBJ1-6	TRBD1	TGCGCCAGCAGCCTAACCGGGACAGGGGACAATTCACCCCTCCACTTT	CASSLTGTGDNSPLHF
TRBV11-2	NA	TRBJ2-6	NA	TGTGCCAGCAGCGTCTCGAACTCTGGGGCCAACGTCCTGACTTTC	CASSVSNSGANVLTF
TRBV10-1	once	TRBJ2-1	NA	TGCGCCAGCAGTGAGTCTGGGAGCTACAATGAGCAGTTCTTC	CASSESGSYNEQFF
TRBV19	NA	TRBJ1-5	NA	TGTGCCAGTAGTATACAGGGAGGGAGGAATCAGCCCCAGCATTTT	CASSIQGGRNQPQHF
TRBV19	NA	TRBJ1-1	NA	TGTGCCAGTAGTCCTCAGGCCCTGAACACTGAAGCTTTCTTT	CASSPQALNTEAFF
TRBV10-1	NA	TRBJ1-5	TRBD1	TGCGCCAGCAGTCCCGGTGGACAGGGGGCAGCTCAGCCCCAGCATTTT	CASSPGGQGAAQPQHF
TRBV6-5	NA	TRBJ1-6	NA	TGTGCCAGTCATCGAGAGGTCGGGAATTCACCCCTCCACTTT	CASHREVGNSPLHF
TRBV7-9	few	TRBJ1-1	NA	TGTGCCAGCAGCTTAGGGGGGGCTGTCACTGAAGCTTTCTTT	CASSLGGAVTEAFF
TRBV7-6	NA	TRBJ1-3	NA	TGTGCCAGCAGCTTAGTCGGGTTCTCTGGAAACACCATATATTTT	CASSLVGFSGNTIYF
TRBV29-1	NA	TRBJ2-7	TRBD2	TGCAGCACCGCCCATGGGACTAGCGGGAGCATCTACGAGCAGTACTTC	CSTAHGTSGSIYEQYF
TRBV7-9	few	TRBJ2-7	TRBD2	TGTGCCAGCAGCTTAGGTAGCGGGCCAATCTACGAGCAGTACTTC	CASSLGSGPIYEQYF
TRBV7-9	NA	TRBJ2-6	NA	TGTGCCAGCAGCTTTGGCAGGAGCTCTGGGGCCAACGTCCTGACTTTC	CASSFGRSSGANVLTF
TRBV24-1	NA	TRBJ2-2	TRBD1	TGTGCCACCAGCAAAGACAGGGGGCTGACCGGGGAGCTGTTTTTT	CATSKDRGLTGELFF
TRBV10-3	NA	TRBJ2-7	NA	TGTGCCATCAGTGAGTCTAAGGGGATAGGAGAGCAGTACTTC	CAISESKGIGEQYF
TRBV2	NA	TRBJ1-6	TRBD1	TGTGCCAGCAGTGAGTCCGGGACAGGGTATTCACCCCTCCACTTT	CASSESGTGYSPLHF
TRBV19	NA	TRBJ2-6	NA	TGTGCCAGTAGTGAGGGAGCGGGGGCCAACGTCCTGACTTTC	CASSEGAGANVLTF
TRBV29-1	NA	TRBJ2-3	TRBD2	TGCAGCGTTGAGGTAGCGGGAATGGAGGATACGCAGTATTTT	CSVEVAGMEDTQYF
TRBV20-1	NA	TRBJ2-1	TRBD2	TGCAGTGCTAGTAGCCTAGCGGGTTACAATGAGCAGTTCTTC	CSASSLAGYNEQFF
TRBV5-5	NA	TRBJ1-1	NA	TGTGCCAGCAGCTTCCAGGGGTGGAACACTGAAGCTTTCTTT	CASSFQGWNTEAFF
TRBV25-1	NA	TRBJ1-1	NA	TGTGCCAGCAGTGATGGACAGTTTTACACTGAAGCTTTCTTT	CASSDGQFYTEAFF
TRBV19	NA	TRBJ2-2	NA	TGTGCCAGTAGCCGCACCCAGGGTTTCGACGGGGAGCTGTTTTTT	CASSRTQGFDGELFF
TRBV27	NA	TRBJ2-7	NA	TGTGCCAGCAGTCCGCAACCTACGGGACACTTCTACGAGCAGTACTTC	CASSPQPTGHFYEQYF
TRBV27	NA	TRBJ1-6	NA	TGTGCCAGCACTAGCGACAGTGGTACATCACCCCTCCACTTT	CASTSDSGTSPLHF
TRBV28	NA	TRBJ1-5	NA	TGTGCCACCTCGGGGTTGGGCAATCAGCCCCAGCATTTT	CATSGLGNQPQHF
TRBV14	once	TRBJ2-2	TRBD2	TGTGCCAGCAGACCTAGCGGGAGTTCCGGGGAGCTGTTTTTT	CASRPSGSSGELFF
TRBV7-9	NA	TRBJ1-1	NA	TGTGCCAGCAGCCCGCGGGGGGGTTCGATAGCGAACACTGAAGCTTTCTTT	CASSPRGGSIANTEAFF
TRBV6-4	NA	TRBJ2-1	NA	TGTGCCAGCAGTCAGACATCGGGGAGGCCCTACAATGAGCAGTTCTTC	CASSQTSGRPYNEQFF
TRBV7-2	NA	TRBJ2-7	TRBD2	TGTGCCAGCAGCTTTCAGGCGGGAGGCACCTACGAGCAGTACTTC	CASSFQAGGTYEQYF
TRBV3-1/TRBV3-2	NA	TRBJ1-2	TRBD1	TGTGCCAGCAGCCAACAGGGGGCGGACTATGGCTACACCTTC	CASSQQGADYGYTF
TRBV6-5	NA	TRBJ2-7	NA	TGTGCCAGCAGCTCCGGCGGGGGCAGGACCTACGAGCAGTACTTC	CASSSGGGRTYEQYF
TRBV30	NA	TRBJ2-2	NA	TGTGCCTGGAGTACGGCCCGGGAGCTGTTTTTT	CAWSTARELFF
TRBV3-1/TRBV3-2	once	TRBJ2-2	NA	TGTGCCAGCAGCCAAGAATGGTTCGGGGGAACCGGGGAGCTGTTTTTT	CASSQEWFGGTGELFF
TRBV4-1	many	TRBJ2-7	NA	TGCGCCAGCAGCCCAGACAGGTGGTACGAGCAGTACTTC	CASSPDRWYEQYF